Listed below are T cell receptor beta chains from one sample, sequenced in a study of beta chain features in type 1 diabetes. The data were produced by immunoSEQ multiplex PCR, yet TCRdb's version contains in-frame clones alone and is incomplete. The sample shows some 250,000 clones, 27% of them seen only once. Input material: central memory CD4+ T cells from blood. These receptor sequences come from a man aged 25-40 years in good health. Both conserved end residues are part of each CDR3. The D gene is left open where the match is weak. The size of a clone is reported for some rows only, either as once, few or many, or as a class for expanded clones.

d_call	cdr3_length	v_call	j_call	clone_size	cdr3_nt	cdr3_aa
TRBD2	15	TRBV10-3	TRBJ2-7	.	TGTGCCATCAGTGATCAAGCGGGAGACCTCTACGAGCAGTACTTC	CAISDQAGDLYEQYF
TRBD1	15	TRBV4-2	TRBJ1-2	.	TGTGCCAGCAGCCCAGAGACAGGGGAAGGCTATGGCTACACCTTC	CASSPETGEGYGYTF
TRBD1	20	TRBV5-1	TRBJ2-4	.	TGCGCCAGCAGCGGCTCCGGGACAGGGGGCGATGGAGTAGCCAAAAACATTCAGTACTTC	CASSGSGTGGDGVAKNIQYF
.	15	TRBV2	TRBJ2-1	.	TGTGCCAGCAGTGAACGGGACCCGCGGGTCAATGAGCAGTTCTTC	CASSERDPRVNEQFF
TRBD2	16	TRBV6-8	TRBJ2-1	few	TGTGCCAGCAGTTACCCTTGCCAGCGGGAGTACAATGAGCAGTTCTTC	CASSYPCQREYNEQFF
.	14	TRBV6-6	TRBJ1-1	.	TGTGCCAGCAGCCCCGGACTGCTGAACACTGAAGCTTTCTTT	CASSPGLLNTEAFF
TRBD1	12	TRBV30	TRBJ2-5	few	TGTGCCTGGGAACAGGGGGCGGAGACCCAGTACTTC	CAWEQGAETQYF
.	14	TRBV11-2	TRBJ1-5	.	TGTGCCAGCAGCGAGGCCGGGGGGTTCCAGCCCCAGCATTTT	CASSEAGGFQPQHF
TRBD2	14	TRBV10-3	TRBJ2-1	few	TGTGCCATCAGCACTAGCGGGAGAATAAATGAGCAGTTCTTC	CAISTSGRINEQFF
.	14	TRBV29-1	TRBJ2-5	.	TGCAGCGTTGGCGGGTGGGAAGCGCCAGTGACCCAGTACTTC	CSVGGWEAPVTQYF
TRBD1	16	TRBV5-1	TRBJ2-1	.	TGCGCCAGCAGTTACCGACAGGGGAGCTCCTACAATGAGCAGTTCTTC	CASSYRQGSSYNEQFF
.	11	TRBV30	TRBJ2-3	few	TGTGCCTGGAGTGGACTAGAAGCGCAGTATTTT	CAWSGLEAQYF
.	15	TRBV6-1	TRBJ2-4	few	TGTGCCAGCAGTGAAATGAGGCGAGACAAAAACATTCAGTACTTC	CASSEMRRDKNIQYF
.	13	TRBV15	TRBJ2-5	few	TGTGCCACCAGCAGAGAGGGGACCGAGACCCAGTACTTC	CATSREGTETQYF
TRBD1	15	TRBV5-4	TRBJ2-2	.	TGTGCCAGCAGTACGGGACAGACAAACACCGGGGAGCTGTTTTTT	CASSTGQTNTGELFF
.	13	TRBV6-6	TRBJ2-3	.	TGTGCCAGCGGCTCGACCCGCACAGATACGCAGTATTTT	CASGSTRTDTQYF
.	13	TRBV10-3	TRBJ1-1	.	TGTGCCATCAGCGGAGGGGACTTCTTGGAAGCTTTCTTT	CAISGGDFLEAFF
TRBD2	17	TRBV2	TRBJ2-6	.	TGCGCCAGCAGTGTGGGACTAGGCCGCTCTGGGGCCAACGTCCTGACTTTC	CASSVGLGRSGANVLTF
TRBD1	16	TRBV5-6	TRBJ1-2	.	TGTGCCAGCAACCCAGTATCGGGGACAGGGAGGTATGGCTACACCTTC	CASNPVSGTGRYGYTF
TRBD1	14	TRBV7-9	TRBJ1-2	few	TGTGCCAGCAGCCCCACAGGGGGAGACTATGGCTACACCTTC	CASSPTGGDYGYTF
.	12	TRBV18	TRBJ2-3	.	TGTGCCAGCTCAGAGATCACAGATACGCAGTATTTT	CASSEITDTQYF